This T cell receptor beta chain was captured in a study of early T cells in non-severe SARS-CoV-2 infection. Study in general: The chains were unpaired, and the sequenced material was bulk RNA from unsorted whole blood. Study results and caveats: Database matching using VDJdb favored anti-spike CD8 responses, with private and CD4 specificities left missing.

This CDR3 contains 16 residues. The junction had 4 bases not matched to a gene; V was cut back by 0 bases and J by 4 bases. Germline CDR1 is SGHDT and CDR2 is YYEEEE. Concerning this clonotype itself: The antigen is unknown.

Unique molecular identifiers were attached to individual cDNA molecules. One entry per CDR3 protein, called by TCRdb with MiXCR from the 5' RACE reads. The table has tens of thousands of distinct CDR3 sequences, roughly 12% seen once; the top ten hold 1.3% to 1.5%. The sequence was obtained from an adult who was a healthcare worker with PCR-confirmed SARS-CoV-2 infection or an uninfected control (not recorded which). The starting material was whole blood, obtained at baseline. The chain has TRBV5-6 and TRBJ2-1; 10 nucleotides agree with TRBD2. The CDR3 reads CASSLAASGGYNEQFF. The CDR3 DNA is TGTGCCAGCAGCTTGGCCGCTAGCGGGGGTTACAATGAGCAGTTCTTC.